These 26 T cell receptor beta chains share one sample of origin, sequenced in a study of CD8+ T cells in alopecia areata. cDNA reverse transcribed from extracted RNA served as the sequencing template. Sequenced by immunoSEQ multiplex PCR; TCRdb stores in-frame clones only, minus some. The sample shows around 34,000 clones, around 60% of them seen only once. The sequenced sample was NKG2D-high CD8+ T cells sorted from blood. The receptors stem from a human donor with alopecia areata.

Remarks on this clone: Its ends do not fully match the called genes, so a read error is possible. CDR3 nucleotide sequence: TGTGCCAGCAGCTTTCAACCCGCAGGGGGCGAAGACTTC. The encoded protein is CASSFQPAGGEDF. This chain joins TRBV7-9 and TRBJ2-5; 8 bases line up with TRBD1. This CDR3 has 13 residues. Germline V lookup: CDR1 SEHNR, CDR2 FQNEAQ (reference sequence).

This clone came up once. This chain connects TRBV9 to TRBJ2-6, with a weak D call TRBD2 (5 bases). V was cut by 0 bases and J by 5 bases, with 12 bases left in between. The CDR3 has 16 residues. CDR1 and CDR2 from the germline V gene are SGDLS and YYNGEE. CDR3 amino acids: CASSVGGGPRANVLTF. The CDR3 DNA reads TGTGCCAGCAGCGTAGGAGGAGGCCCGCGGGCCAACGTCCTGACTTTC.

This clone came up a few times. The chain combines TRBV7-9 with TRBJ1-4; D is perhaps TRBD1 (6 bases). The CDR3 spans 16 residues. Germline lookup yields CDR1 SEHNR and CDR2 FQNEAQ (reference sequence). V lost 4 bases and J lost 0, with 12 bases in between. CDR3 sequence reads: CASSSSRTATNEKLFF. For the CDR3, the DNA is TGTGCCAGCAGCTCCAGCCGGACAGCAACTAATGAAAAACTGTTTTTT.

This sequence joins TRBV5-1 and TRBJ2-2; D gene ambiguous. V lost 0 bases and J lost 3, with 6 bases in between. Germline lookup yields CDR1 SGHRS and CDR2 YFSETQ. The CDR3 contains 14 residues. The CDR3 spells CASSLEWDTGELFF. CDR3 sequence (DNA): TGCGCCAGCAGCTTGGAGTGGGACACCGGGGAGCTGTTTTTT. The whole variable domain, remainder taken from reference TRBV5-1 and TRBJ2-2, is KAGVTQTPRYLIKTRGQQVTLSCSPISGHRSVSWYQQTPGQGLQFLFEYFSETQRNKGNFPGRFSGRQFSNSRSEMNVSTLELGDSALYLCASSLEWDTGELFFGEGSRLTVL.

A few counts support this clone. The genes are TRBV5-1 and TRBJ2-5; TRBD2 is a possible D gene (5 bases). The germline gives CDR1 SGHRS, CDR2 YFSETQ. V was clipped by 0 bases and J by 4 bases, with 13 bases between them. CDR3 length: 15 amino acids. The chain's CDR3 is CASSLGDRRGETQYF. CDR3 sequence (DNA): TGCGCCAGCAGCTTGGGTGACCGCCGGGGAGAGACCCAGTACTTC.

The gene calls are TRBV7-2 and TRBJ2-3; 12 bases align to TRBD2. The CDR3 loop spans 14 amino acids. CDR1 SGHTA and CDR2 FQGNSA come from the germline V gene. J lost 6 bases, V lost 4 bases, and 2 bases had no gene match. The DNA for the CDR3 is TGTGCCAGCAGCTCTAGCGGGAGGGGCGATACGCAGTATTTT. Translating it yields CASSSSGRGDTQYF.

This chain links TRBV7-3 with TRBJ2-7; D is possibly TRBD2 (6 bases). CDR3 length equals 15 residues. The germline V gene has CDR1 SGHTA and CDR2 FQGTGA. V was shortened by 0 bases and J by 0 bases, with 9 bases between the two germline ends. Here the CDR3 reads CASSLTGGTSYEQYF. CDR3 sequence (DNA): TGTGCCAGCAGCTTAACGGGAGGCACCTCCTACGAGCAGTACTTC.

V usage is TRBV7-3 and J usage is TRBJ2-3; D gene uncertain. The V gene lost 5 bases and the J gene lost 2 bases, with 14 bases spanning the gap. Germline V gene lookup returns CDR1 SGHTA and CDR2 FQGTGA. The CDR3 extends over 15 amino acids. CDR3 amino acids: CASSPHGGSTDTQYF. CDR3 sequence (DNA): TGTGCCAGCAGCCCCCATGGTGGGTCCACAGATACGCAGTATTTT.

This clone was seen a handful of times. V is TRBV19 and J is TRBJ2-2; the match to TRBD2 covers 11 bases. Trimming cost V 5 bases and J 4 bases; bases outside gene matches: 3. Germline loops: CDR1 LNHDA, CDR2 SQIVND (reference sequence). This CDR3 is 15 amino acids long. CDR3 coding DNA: TGTGCCAGTAGTCCTAGCGGGAGGAGCACCGGGGAGCTGTTTTTT. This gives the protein CASSPSGRSTGELFF.

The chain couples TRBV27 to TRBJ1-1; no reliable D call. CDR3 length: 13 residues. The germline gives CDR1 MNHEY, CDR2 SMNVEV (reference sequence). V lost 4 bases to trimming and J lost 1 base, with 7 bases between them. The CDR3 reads CASSWGKNTEAFF. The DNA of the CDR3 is TGTGCCAGCAGTTGGGGAAAGAACACTGAAGCTTTCTTT.

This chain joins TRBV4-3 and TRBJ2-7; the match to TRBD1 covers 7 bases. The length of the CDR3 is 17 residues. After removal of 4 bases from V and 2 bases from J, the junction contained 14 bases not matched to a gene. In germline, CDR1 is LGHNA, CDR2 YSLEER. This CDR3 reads CASSPPLRGQTPYEQYF. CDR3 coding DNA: TGCGCCAGCAGCCCCCCGCTTAGGGGACAGACACCCTACGAGCAGTACTTC.

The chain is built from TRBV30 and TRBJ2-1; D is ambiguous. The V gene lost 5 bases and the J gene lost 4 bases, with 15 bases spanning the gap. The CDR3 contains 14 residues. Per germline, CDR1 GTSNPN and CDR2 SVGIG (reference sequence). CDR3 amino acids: CAWSIDANYNEQFF. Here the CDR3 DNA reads TGTGCCTGGTCAATTGACGCTAATTACAATGAGCAGTTCTTC.

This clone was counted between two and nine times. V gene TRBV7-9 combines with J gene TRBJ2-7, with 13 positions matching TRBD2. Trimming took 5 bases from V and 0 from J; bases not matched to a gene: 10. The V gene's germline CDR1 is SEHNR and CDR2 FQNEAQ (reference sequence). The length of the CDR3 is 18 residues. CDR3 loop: CASSQLGTSGKGSYEQYF. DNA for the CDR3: TGTGCCAGCAGCCAACTAGGGACTAGCGGGAAAGGCTCCTACGAGCAGTACTTC. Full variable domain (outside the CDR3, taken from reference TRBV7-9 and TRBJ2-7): DTGVSQNPRHKITKRGQNVTFRCDPISEHNRLYWYRQTLGQGPEFLTYFQNEAQLEKSRLLSDRFSAERPKGSFSTLEIQRTEQGDSAMYLCASSQLGTSGKGSYEQYFGPGTRLTVT.

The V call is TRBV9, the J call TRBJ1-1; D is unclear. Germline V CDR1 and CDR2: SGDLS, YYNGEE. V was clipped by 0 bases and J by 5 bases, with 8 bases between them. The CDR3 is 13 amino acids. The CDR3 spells CASSVGAETEAFF. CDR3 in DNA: TGTGCCAGCAGCGTAGGGGCAGAGACTGAAGCTTTCTTT.

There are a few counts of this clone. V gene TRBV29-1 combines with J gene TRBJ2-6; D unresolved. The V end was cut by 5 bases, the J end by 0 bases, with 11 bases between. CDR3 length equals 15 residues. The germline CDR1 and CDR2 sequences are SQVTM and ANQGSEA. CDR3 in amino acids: CSVPGVYSGANVLTF. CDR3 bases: TGCAGCGTTCCGGGCGTATACTCTGGGGCCAACGTCCTGACTTTC.

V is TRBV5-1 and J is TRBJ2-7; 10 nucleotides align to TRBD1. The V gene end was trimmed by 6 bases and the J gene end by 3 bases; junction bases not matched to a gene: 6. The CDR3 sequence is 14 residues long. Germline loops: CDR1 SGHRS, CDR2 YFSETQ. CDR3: CASTDRDRGYEQYF. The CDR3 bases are TGCGCCAGCACGGACCGGGACAGGGGCTACGAGCAGTACTTC.

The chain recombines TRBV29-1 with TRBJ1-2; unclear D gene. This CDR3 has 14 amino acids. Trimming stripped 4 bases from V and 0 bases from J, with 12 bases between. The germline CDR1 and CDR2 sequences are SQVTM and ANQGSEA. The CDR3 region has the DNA TGCAGCGTTGGTCCGGACGCACCTAACTATGGCTACACCTTC. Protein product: CSVGPDAPNYGYTF. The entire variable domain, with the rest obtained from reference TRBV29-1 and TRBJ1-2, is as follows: SAVISQKPSRDICQRGTSLTIQCQVDSQVTMMFWYRQQPGQSLTLIATANQGSEATYESGFVIDKFPISRPNLTFSTLTVSNMSPEDSSIYLCSVGPDAPNYGYTFGSGTRLTVV.

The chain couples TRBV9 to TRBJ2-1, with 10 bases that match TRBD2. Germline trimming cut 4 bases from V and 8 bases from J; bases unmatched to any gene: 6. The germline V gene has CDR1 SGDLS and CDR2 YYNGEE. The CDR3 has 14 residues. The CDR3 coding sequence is TGTGCCAGCAGCACCGGGACTAGCGATCATGAGCAGTTCTTC. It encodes CASSTGTSDHEQFF.

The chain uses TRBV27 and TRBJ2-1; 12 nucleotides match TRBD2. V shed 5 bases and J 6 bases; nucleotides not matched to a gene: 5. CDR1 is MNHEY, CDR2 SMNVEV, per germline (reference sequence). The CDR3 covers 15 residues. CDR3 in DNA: TGTGCCAGCAGTGACGGGACTAGCGGGCTCAATGAGCAGTTCTTC. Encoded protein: CASSDGTSGLNEQFF.

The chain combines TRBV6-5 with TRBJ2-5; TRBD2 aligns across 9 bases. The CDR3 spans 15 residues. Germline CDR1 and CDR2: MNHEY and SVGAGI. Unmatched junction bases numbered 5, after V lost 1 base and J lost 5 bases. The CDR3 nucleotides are TGTGCCAGCAGTTACTGGCGGGGGGGCATGGAGACCCAGTACTTC. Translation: CASSYWRGGMETQYF.

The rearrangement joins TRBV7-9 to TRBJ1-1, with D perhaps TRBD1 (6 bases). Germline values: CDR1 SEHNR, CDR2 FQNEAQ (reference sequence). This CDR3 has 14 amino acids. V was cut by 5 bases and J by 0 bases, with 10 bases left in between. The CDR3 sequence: CASSADSMNTEAFF. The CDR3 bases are TGTGCCAGCAGCGCGGACAGTATGAACACTGAAGCTTTCTTT.

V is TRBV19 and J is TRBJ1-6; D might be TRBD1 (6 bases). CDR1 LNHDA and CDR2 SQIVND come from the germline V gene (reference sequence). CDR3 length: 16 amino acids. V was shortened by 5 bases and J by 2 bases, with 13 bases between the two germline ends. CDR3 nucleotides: TGTGCCAGTAGTTTGGGGGCGGCGGCCTATAATTCACCCCTCCACTTT. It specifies CASSLGAAAYNSPLHF.

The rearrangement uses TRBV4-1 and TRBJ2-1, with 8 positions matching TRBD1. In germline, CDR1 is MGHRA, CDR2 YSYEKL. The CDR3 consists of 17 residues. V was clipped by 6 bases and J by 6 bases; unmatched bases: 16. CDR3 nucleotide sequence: TGCGCCAGCAGTCTTTATCTGGGGACAGGAGGCTTCAATGAGCAGTTCTTC. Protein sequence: CASSLYLGTGGFNEQFF.

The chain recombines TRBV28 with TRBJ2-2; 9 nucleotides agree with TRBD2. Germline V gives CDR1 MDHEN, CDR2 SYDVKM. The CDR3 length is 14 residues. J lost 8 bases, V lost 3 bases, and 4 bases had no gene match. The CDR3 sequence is CASSFWLAGGELFF. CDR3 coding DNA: TGTGCCAGCAGTTTCTGGCTAGCGGGAGGGGAGCTGTTTTTT.

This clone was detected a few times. DNA of the CDR3: TGTGCCAGCAGCCCTCTCCCGGGGCACAATGAGCAGTTCTTC. It encodes CASSPLPGHNEQFF. The J gene is TRBJ2-1, the V gene TRBV9; D possibly uses TRBD1 or TRBD2 (5 bases each). The V and J ends lost 4 bases and 5 bases respectively, with 13 bases between them. CDR3 length: 14 amino acids. Germline CDR1 reads SGDLS; CDR2 reads YYNGEE.

In nucleotides, the CDR3 is TGCAGCGGTGTACGGCTCCGGGGGGGGAGCTCCTACAATGAGCAGTTCTTC. It specifies CSGVRLRGGSSYNEQFF. The gene calls are TRBV29-1 and TRBJ2-1; 8 bases map to TRBD2. The V gene's germline CDR1 is SQVTM and CDR2 ANQGSEA. This CDR3 spans 17 amino acids. V was clipped by 7 bases and J by 0 bases; unmatched bases: 14.